This entry describes one T cell receptor beta chain. Its antigen is still unknown. Genomic DNA served as template for TCR beta VDJ and CDR3 profiling. One entry per CDR3 protein results from TCRdb running MiXCR on the reads. The sample gives 150,000 to 200,000 distinct CDR3 sequences, 55% to 70% of which show up once; about 50% is in the top ten. The V and J ends lost 5 bases and 0 bases respectively, with 14 bases between them. This CDR3 spans 16 amino acids. Per the germline V gene, CDR1 is MNHNS and CDR2 is SASEGT. The entry originates in a study of CD8+CD57+ T cells in acquired aplastic anemia. In the study overall: Sorted CD4+ and CD8+ cell DNA averaged approximately 3 ug.

General observations from the study: Roughly 29 was the count of CD8+ CDR3 sequences that patients shared with controls.

The source of this sequence is a human donor in good health. Sequencing input: sorted CD4+, CD8+, or CD8+CD57+ T cells (not recorded which) from PBMCs. The J gene is TRBJ1-5, the V gene TRBV6-1; D uncertain. In DNA, the CDR3 is TGTGCCAGCAGTTTGAGTCGAGCTTATAGCAATCAGCCCCAGCATTTT. Encoded protein: CASSLSRAYSNQPQHF.